These T cell receptor beta chains were read from a single sample in a study of blood T cells in healthy people across ages. TCRdb recomputed calls from the 5' RACE reads with MiXCR, one row per CDR3 protein. This table has more than 650,000 distinct CDR3 sequences, around half appearing once. The sample consisted of blood. These receptors all stem from an elderly man in good health. CDR3s include the opening cysteine and the closing phenylalanine or tryptophan. The order of the fields is clone size, V gene, D gene, J gene, CDR3 protein, CDR3 DNA. A D gene is named only where the DNA matches it firmly. Size is omitted from some rows. Given values are once, few, many or a class for expanded clones.

clone size: -
V gene: TRBV7-2
D gene: TRBD1
J gene: TRBJ2-3
CDR3 protein: CASSQSGQGAGRDAYF
CDR3 DNA: TGTGCCAGCAGCCAAAGTGGACAGGGGGCAGGAAGAGACGCGTATTTT

clone size: few
V gene: TRBV29-1
D gene: -
J gene: TRBJ2-7
CDR3 protein: CSVVSSQPPYEQYF
CDR3 DNA: TGCAGCGTTGTTAGCAGTCAACCCCCCTACGAGCAGTACTTC

clone size: -
V gene: TRBV29-1
D gene: -
J gene: TRBJ2-7
CDR3 protein: CSVAKGPREQYF
CDR3 DNA: TGCAGCGTTGCCAAGGGCCCACGCGAGCAGTACTTC

clone size: -
V gene: TRBV4-1
D gene: -
J gene: TRBJ1-4
CDR3 protein: CASRQDWTKAEGVGEKLFF
CDR3 DNA: TGCGCCAGCAGACAAGACTGGACAAAAGCCGAGGGGGTCGGTGAAAAACTGTTTTTT

clone size: few
V gene: TRBV11-2
D gene: -
J gene: TRBJ2-7
CDR3 protein: CASSPTPGSSYEQYF
CDR3 DNA: TGTGCCAGCAGCCCCACGCCGGGGTCTTCCTACGAGCAGTACTTC

clone size: many
V gene: TRBV9
D gene: TRBD2
J gene: TRBJ2-5
CDR3 protein: CASSPRLAGGETQYF
CDR3 DNA: TGTGCCAGCAGTCCTCGACTAGCCGGGGGAGAGACCCAGTACTTC

clone size: -
V gene: TRBV19
D gene: -
J gene: TRBJ1-5
CDR3 protein: CASSPESRLDLPCQHF
CDR3 DNA: TGTGCCAGTAGCCCGGAGTCCAGGCTGGACCTCCCCTGCCAGCATTTT

clone size: -
V gene: TRBV5-1
D gene: TRBD1
J gene: TRBJ2-6
CDR3 protein: CASSRGQGVYSGANVLTF
CDR3 DNA: TGCGCCAGCAGCCGGGGACAGGGGGTTTACTCTGGGGCCAACGTCCTGACTTTC

clone size: -
V gene: TRBV5-1
D gene: -
J gene: TRBJ2-4
CDR3 protein: CASSPGQGSRNIQYF
CDR3 DNA: TGCGCCAGCAGCCCGGGGCAGGGGAGTCGCAACATTCAGTACTTC

clone size: -
V gene: TRBV5-1
D gene: -
J gene: TRBJ1-5
CDR3 protein: CASSLNGGGRQPQHF
CDR3 DNA: TGCGCCAGCAGCTTGAATGGGGGGGGAAGGCAGCCCCAGCATTTT

clone size: -
V gene: TRBV28
D gene: -
J gene: TRBJ2-3
CDR3 protein: CASREFTDTQYF
CDR3 DNA: TGTGCCTCTAGGGAATTTACAGATACGCAGTATTTT

clone size: -
V gene: TRBV3-1
D gene: TRBD2
J gene: TRBJ2-7
CDR3 protein: CASSQVAGEGEQYF
CDR3 DNA: TGTGCCAGCAGCCAAGTGGCGGGAGAAGGCGAGCAGTACTTC

clone size: -
V gene: TRBV4-1
D gene: TRBD2
J gene: TRBJ2-1
CDR3 protein: CASSPLGSGSFNEQFF
CDR3 DNA: TGCGCCAGCAGCCCCCTCGGTAGCGGGAGTTTCAATGAGCAGTTCTTC

clone size: -
V gene: TRBV12-3/TRBV12-4
D gene: TRBD2
J gene: TRBJ2-7
CDR3 protein: CASSLGPSGSSYEQYF
CDR3 DNA: TGTGCCAGCAGTTTAGGCCCTAGCGGGAGTTCGTACGAGCAGTACTTC

clone size: -
V gene: TRBV4-1
D gene: -
J gene: TRBJ2-4
CDR3 protein: CASSQVGYRAADIQYF
CDR3 DNA: TGCGCCAGCAGCCAAGTTGGTTACAGGGCGGCAGACATTCAGTACTTC

clone size: -
V gene: TRBV5-8
D gene: TRBD1
J gene: TRBJ1-6
CDR3 protein: CASSAYIGGQGGSPLHF
CDR3 DNA: TGTGCCAGCAGCGCCTACATCGGCGGACAGGGTGGTTCACCCCTCCACTTT

clone size: few
V gene: TRBV5-1
D gene: TRBD1
J gene: TRBJ1-2
CDR3 protein: CASSSSTGTYGYTF
CDR3 DNA: TGCGCCAGCAGCTCATCGACAGGGACCTATGGCTACACCTTC

clone size: few
V gene: TRBV14
D gene: -
J gene: TRBJ2-3
CDR3 protein: CASSQGTAGRYAYF
CDR3 DNA: TGTGCCAGCAGCCAAGGGACAGCTGGCAGATACGCGTATTTT

clone size: few
V gene: TRBV27
D gene: TRBD2
J gene: TRBJ2-1
CDR3 protein: CASSHGTSGRLFF
CDR3 DNA: TGTGCCAGCAGTCACGGGACTAGCGGGAGACTGTTCTTC

clone size: -
V gene: TRBV7-2
D gene: -
J gene: TRBJ2-7
CDR3 protein: CASSPTGGIQGEQYF
CDR3 DNA: TGTGCCAGCAGCCCCACCGGGGGTATTCAGGGGGAGCAGTACTTT

clone size: -
V gene: TRBV5-1
D gene: -
J gene: TRBJ2-5
CDR3 protein: CASSLGQVGVSPETQYF
CDR3 DNA: TGCGCCAGCAGCTTGGGACAGGTTGGCGTTTCGCCGGAGACCCAGTACTTC

clone size: once
V gene: TRBV20-1
D gene: -
J gene: TRBJ1-4
CDR3 protein: CSASARGFGEKLFF
CDR3 DNA: TGCAGTGCTAGCGCCCGGGGATTTGGTGAAAAACTGTTTTTT

clone size: -
V gene: TRBV12-3/TRBV12-4
D gene: TRBD1
J gene: TRBJ1-1
CDR3 protein: CASSRRDRAEAFF
CDR3 DNA: TGTGCCAGCAGTAGACGGGACAGGGCTGAAGCTTTCTTT

clone size: many
V gene: TRBV29-1
D gene: -
J gene: TRBJ2-5
CDR3 protein: CSVLGPGQETQYF
CDR3 DNA: TGCAGCGTTCTTGGCCCAGGTCAAGAGACCCAGTACTTC

clone size: few
V gene: TRBV5-1
D gene: -
J gene: TRBJ2-1
CDR3 protein: CASREDWGEQFF
CDR3 DNA: TGCGCCAGCAGGGAGGACTGGGGTGAGCAGTTCTTC